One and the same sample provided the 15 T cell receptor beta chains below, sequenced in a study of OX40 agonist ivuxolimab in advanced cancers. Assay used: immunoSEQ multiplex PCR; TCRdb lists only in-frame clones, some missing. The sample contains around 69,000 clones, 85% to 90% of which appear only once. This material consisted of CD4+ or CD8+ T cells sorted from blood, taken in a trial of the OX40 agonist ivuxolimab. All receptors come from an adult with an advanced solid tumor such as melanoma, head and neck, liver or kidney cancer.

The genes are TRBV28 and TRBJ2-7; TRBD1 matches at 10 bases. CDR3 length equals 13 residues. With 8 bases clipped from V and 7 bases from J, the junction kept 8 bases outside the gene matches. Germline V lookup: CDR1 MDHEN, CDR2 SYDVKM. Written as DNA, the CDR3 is TGTGCCAGCTCGGGACAGGGGTCGGTTGAGCAGTACTTC. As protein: CASSGQGSVEQYF.

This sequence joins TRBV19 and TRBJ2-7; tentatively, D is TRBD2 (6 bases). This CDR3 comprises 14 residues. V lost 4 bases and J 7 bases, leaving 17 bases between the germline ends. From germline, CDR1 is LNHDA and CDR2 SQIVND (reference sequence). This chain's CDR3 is CASSTGLPPAEQYF. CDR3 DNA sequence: TGTGCCAGTAGTACGGGACTCCCCCCAGCGGAGCAGTACTTC.

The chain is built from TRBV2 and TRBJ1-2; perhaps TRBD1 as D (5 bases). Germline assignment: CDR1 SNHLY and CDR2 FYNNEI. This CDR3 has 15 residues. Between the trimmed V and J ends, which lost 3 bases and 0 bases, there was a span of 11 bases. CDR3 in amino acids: CASSESRGPNYGYTF. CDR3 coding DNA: TGTGCCAGCAGTGAGAGTAGGGGCCCTAACTATGGCTACACCTTC. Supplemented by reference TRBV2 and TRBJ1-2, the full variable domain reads EPEVTQTPSHQVTQMGQEVILRCVPISNHLYFYWYRQILGQKVEFLVSFYNNEISEKSEIFDDQFSVERPDGSNFTLKIRSTKLEDSAMYFCASSESRGPNYGYTFGSGTRLTVV.

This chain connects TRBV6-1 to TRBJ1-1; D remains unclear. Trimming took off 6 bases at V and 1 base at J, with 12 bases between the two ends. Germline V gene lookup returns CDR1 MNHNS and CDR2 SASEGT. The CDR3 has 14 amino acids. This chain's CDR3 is CASSQITENTEAFF. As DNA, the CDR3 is TGTGCCAGCAGCCAAATTACAGAGAACACTGAAGCTTTCTTT.

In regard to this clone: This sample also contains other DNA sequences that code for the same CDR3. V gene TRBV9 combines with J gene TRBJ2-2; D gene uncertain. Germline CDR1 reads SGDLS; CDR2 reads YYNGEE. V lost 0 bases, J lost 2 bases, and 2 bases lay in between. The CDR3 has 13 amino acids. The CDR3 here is CASSVGNTGELFF. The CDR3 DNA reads TGTGCCAGCAGCGTAGGAAACACCGGGGAGCTGTTTTTT.

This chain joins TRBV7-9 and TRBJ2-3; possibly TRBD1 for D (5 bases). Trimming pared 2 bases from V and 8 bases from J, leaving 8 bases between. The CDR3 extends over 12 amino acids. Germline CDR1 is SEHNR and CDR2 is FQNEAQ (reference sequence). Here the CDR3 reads CASSLQGITQYF. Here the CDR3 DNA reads TGTGCCAGCAGCTTACAGGGAATTACGCAGTATTTT.

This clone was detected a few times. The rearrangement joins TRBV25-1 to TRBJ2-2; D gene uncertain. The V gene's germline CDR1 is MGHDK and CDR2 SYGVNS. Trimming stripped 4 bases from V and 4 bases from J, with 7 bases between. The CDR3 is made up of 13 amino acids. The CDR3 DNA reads TGTGCCAGCAGTGCTACAGCCACCGGGGAGCTGTTTTTT. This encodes CASSATATGELFF. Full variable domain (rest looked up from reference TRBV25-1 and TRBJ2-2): EADIYQTPRYLVIGTGKKITLECSQTMGHDKMYWYQQDPGMELHLIHYSYGVNSTEKGDLSSESTVSRIRTEHFPLTLESARPSHTSQYLCASSATATGELFFGEGSRLTVL.

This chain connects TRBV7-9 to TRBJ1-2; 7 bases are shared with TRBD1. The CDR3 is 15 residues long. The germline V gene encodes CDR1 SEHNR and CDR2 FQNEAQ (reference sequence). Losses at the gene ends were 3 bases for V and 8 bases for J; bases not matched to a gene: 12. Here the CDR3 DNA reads TGTGCCAGCAGCTTTTCGACAGGGTTCCGGTACGGCTACACCTTC. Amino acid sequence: CASSFSTGFRYGYTF.

CDR3 DNA: TGTGCCAGCAGCTTGGGACTAGCGGGATCCACCGGGGAGCTGTTTTTT. Translating gives CASSLGLAGSTGELFF. V is TRBV5-6 and J is TRBJ2-2, with 11 bases that match TRBD2. Germline V lookup: CDR1 SGHDT, CDR2 YYEEEE. Germline trimming cut 0 bases from V and 4 bases from J; bases unmatched to any gene: 2. The CDR3 has 16 residues.

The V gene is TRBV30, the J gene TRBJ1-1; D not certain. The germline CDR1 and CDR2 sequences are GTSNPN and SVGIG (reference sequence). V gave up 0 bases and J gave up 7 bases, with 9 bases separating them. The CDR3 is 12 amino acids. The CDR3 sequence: CAWSVGDNEAFF. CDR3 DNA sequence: TGTGCCTGGAGTGTCGGGGATAATGAAGCTTTCTTT.

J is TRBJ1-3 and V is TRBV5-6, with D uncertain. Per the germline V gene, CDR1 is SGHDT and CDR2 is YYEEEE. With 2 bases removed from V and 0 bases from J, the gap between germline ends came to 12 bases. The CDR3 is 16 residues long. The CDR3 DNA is TGTGCCAGCAGCTTCACCGGCCAGTCCTCTGGAAACACCATATATTTT. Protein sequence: CASSFTGQSSGNTIYF.

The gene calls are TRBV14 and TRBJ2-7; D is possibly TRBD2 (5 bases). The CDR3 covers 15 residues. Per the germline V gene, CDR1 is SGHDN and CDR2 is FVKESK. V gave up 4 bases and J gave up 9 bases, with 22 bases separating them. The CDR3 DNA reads TGTGCCAGCAGCCCCCTGCTAGGCACCCTTGGAGGGCAGTACTTC. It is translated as CASSPLLGTLGGQYF.

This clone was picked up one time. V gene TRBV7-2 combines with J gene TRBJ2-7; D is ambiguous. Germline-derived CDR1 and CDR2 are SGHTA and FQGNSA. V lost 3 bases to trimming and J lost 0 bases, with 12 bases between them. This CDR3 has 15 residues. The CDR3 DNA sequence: TGTGCCAGCAGCTTTGGCGTTCTGACCTCCTACGAGCAGTACTTC. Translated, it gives CASSFGVLTSYEQYF.

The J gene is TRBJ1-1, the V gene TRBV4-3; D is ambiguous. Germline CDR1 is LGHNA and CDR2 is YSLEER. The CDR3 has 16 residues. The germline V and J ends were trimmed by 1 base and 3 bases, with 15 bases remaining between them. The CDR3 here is CASSQVGTWGYTEAFF. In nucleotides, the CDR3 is TGCGCCAGCAGCCAAGTAGGTACGTGGGGTTACACTGAAGCTTTCTTT.

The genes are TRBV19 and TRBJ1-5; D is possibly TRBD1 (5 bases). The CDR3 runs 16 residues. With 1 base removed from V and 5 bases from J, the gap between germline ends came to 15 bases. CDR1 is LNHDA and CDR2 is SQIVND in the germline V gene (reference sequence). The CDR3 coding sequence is TGTGCCAGTAGTATAGGTCGGGGACTGGCGGATCAGCCCCAGCATTTT. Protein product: CASSIGRGLADQPQHF.